One and the same sample provided the 28 T cell receptor beta chains below, sequenced in a study of a mutant IDH1 vaccine in newly diagnosed glioma. The time point denotes: week 47, end of study. Mutant IDH1 20-mer peptide, at 300 ug, made up each vaccine dose, with topical imiquimod. TCRdb's copy holds only in-frame clones and misses some; the assay was immunoSEQ multiplex PCR. Of fewer than 55,000 clones in the sample, roughly 61% were seen once. No cognate antigen is known for these TCRs. The material was peripheral blood mononuclear cells (PBMCs), obtained from a glioma patient whose treatment included an IDH1 peptide vaccine. The receptors originated from a man in his forties or fifties with glioma. Some clones in this sample may be carry-over from other donors' samples.

The chain employs TRBV5-4 and TRBJ1-5, with D hard to call. CDR3 length: 15 residues. Per germline, CDR1 SGHNT and CDR2 YYREEE (reference sequence). V was clipped by 5 bases and J by 2 bases, with 14 bases between them. Written as DNA, the CDR3 is TGTGCCAGCAGTTCCGGCCCTTCGGGCAATCAGCCCCAGCATTTT. It encodes CASSSGPSGNQPQHF.

In this sample, this clone turned up a few times. The chain carries TRBV4-2 and TRBJ2-2, with 11 bases aligning to TRBD2. V dropped 4 bases and J dropped 0; count of bases not matched to a gene: 1. CDR3 length equals 16 residues. Germline loops: CDR1 LGHNA, CDR2 YNFKEQ. The CDR3 spells CASSRLAGSNTGELFF. Here the CDR3 DNA reads TGTGCCAGCAGCCGACTAGCGGGGTCGAACACCGGGGAGCTGTTTTTT.

The chain recombines TRBV19 with TRBJ2-2; 7 nucleotides match TRBD2. Germline CDR1 is LNHDA and CDR2 is SQIVND (reference sequence). The CDR3 has 18 residues. V dropped 9 bases and J dropped 1; count of bases not matched to a gene: 17. This CDR3 reads CASRPEGGGGGNTGELFF. The DNA for the CDR3 is TGTGCCAGCAGACCCGAGGGCGGGGGAGGCGGGAACACCGGGGAGCTGTTTTTT.

A few counts support this clone. The V and J genes are TRBV5-1 and TRBJ2-3, with 13 bases lining up with TRBD2. The germline V gene has CDR1 SGHRS and CDR2 YFSETQ. The CDR3 length is 17 residues. V lost 0 bases and J lost 3; bases outside the gene matches: 4. CDR3 protein: CASSLGLAGGGTDTQYF. The CDR3 DNA sequence: TGCGCCAGCAGCTTGGGACTAGCGGGGGGAGGGACAGATACGCAGTATTTT. The full variable domain, its missing parts supplied by reference TRBV5-1 and TRBJ2-3, is KAGVTQTPRYLIKTRGQQVTLSCSPISGHRSVSWYQQTPGQGLQFLFEYFSETQRNKGNFPGRFSGRQFSNSRSEMNVSTLELGDSALYLCASSLGLAGGGTDTQYFGPGTRLTVL.

The chain links TRBV5-1 to TRBJ1-4; no firm D call. Germline V gives CDR1 SGHRS, CDR2 YFSETQ. The ends were cut back, 4 bases at V and 7 bases at J, with 20 bases in the middle. This CDR3 has 16 residues. The CDR3 protein is CASSAGPAGFGEKLFF. The CDR3 DNA follows: TGCGCCAGCAGCGCCGGACCCGCTGGGTTCGGTGAAAAACTGTTTTTT. The full variable domain, with the rest looked up from reference TRBV5-1 and TRBJ1-4, is KAGVTQTPRYLIKTRGQQVTLSCSPISGHRSVSWYQQTPGQGLQFLFEYFSETQRNKGNFPGRFSGRQFSNSRSEMNVSTLELGDSALYLCASSAGPAGFGEKLFFGSGTQLSVL.

The chain has TRBV5-1 and TRBJ2-5, with 10 bases that match TRBD2. The J segment lost 1 base and the V segment lost 5 bases, leaving 5 bases of the junction unmatched. The length of the CDR3 is 15 residues. Germline V CDR1 and CDR2: SGHRS, YFSETQ. Written as DNA, the CDR3 is TGCGCCAGCAGTGCCCGGACTAGCGGCCAAGAGACCCAGTACTTC. Its translation: CASSARTSGQETQYF.

The chain recombines TRBV18 with TRBJ1-2; D is ambiguous. This CDR3 is built from 14 residues. Trimming shortened V by 3 bases and J by 6 bases, and 14 bases separated the two germline ends. The germline CDR1 and CDR2 sequences are KGHSH and LQKENI. CDR3 nucleotide sequence: TGTGCCAGCTCACCTTCGGTTAAAGGCGATGGCTACACCTTC. Protein: CASSPSVKGDGYTF. Full variable domain (outside the CDR3, taken from reference TRBV18 and TRBJ1-2): NAGVMQNPRHLVRRRGQEARLRCSPMKGHSHVYWYRQLPEEGLKFMVYLQKENIIDESGMPKERFSAEFPKEGPSILRIQQVVRGDSAAYFCASSPSVKGDGYTFGSGTRLTVV.

The chain carries TRBV5-1 and TRBJ1-2, with D perhaps matching TRBD1 (5 bases). Looked up from germline, CDR1 is SGHRS and CDR2 is YFSETQ. Trimming took 4 bases from V and 6 from J, leaving 13 bases between them. The CDR3 totals 13 residues. CDR3 DNA sequence: TGCGCCAGCAGCCCGGGCCAGGGTAATGGCTACACCTTC. Protein product: CASSPGQGNGYTF.

The CDR3 is CASSFQGSRNTIYF. The CDR3 DNA reads as TGTGCCAGCAGCTTTCAGGGAAGCAGAAACACCATATATTTT. The rearrangement joins TRBV11-2 to TRBJ1-3, with a tentative D call TRBD1 (5 bases). Trimming took 3 bases from V and 5 from J, leaving 11 bases between them. Per the germline V gene, CDR1 is SGHAT and CDR2 is FQNNGV. This CDR3 is built from 14 residues.

DNA of the CDR3: TGTGCCAGCAGGCTAACAGGGGTCTATGGCTACACCTTC. Protein sequence: CASRLTGVYGYTF. This chain joins TRBV7-2 and TRBJ1-2; 7 bases line up with TRBD1. Germline-derived CDR1 and CDR2 are SGHTA and FQGNSA. The CDR3 consists of 13 residues. The trim removed 6 bases at V and 4 bases at J, leaving 5 bases unmatched.

The rearrangement links TRBV2 to TRBJ2-1; tentatively, D is TRBD1 (6 bases). This CDR3 is 17 amino acids long. The ends were cut back, 6 bases at V and 1 base at J, with 19 bases in the middle. CDR1 is SNHLY, CDR2 FYNNEI, per germline. The CDR3 is CASRVRGSGRSYNEQFF. The CDR3 nucleotides read TGTGCCAGCAGAGTAAGGGGGTCAGGAAGATCCTACAATGAGCAGTTCTTC.

The chain couples TRBV11-2 to TRBJ2-2; possible D gene TRBD1, 5 bases. CDR3 length: 13 residues. Looked up from germline, CDR1 is SGHAT and CDR2 is FQNNGV. Trimming left V 2 bases short and J 4 bases short, with 5 bases between. CDR3 residues: CASSLTGTGELFF. The CDR3, as DNA: TGTGCCAGCAGCTTAACAGGCACCGGGGAGCTGTTTTTT.

The table lists this clone with a few counts. The rearrangement uses TRBV6-5 and TRBJ1-6; 8 nucleotides agree with TRBD1. V dropped 4 bases and J dropped 7; count of bases not matched to a gene: 9. This CDR3 spans 16 amino acids. CDR1 MNHEY and CDR2 SVGAGI come from the germline V gene. The CDR3 coding sequence is TGTGCCAGCAGTTCCGGGGACAGGCATCAAAATTCACCCCTCCACTTT. Protein product: CASSSGDRHQNSPLHF.

V gene TRBV7-2 combines with J gene TRBJ2-7; D not resolved. Germline V lookup: CDR1 SGHTA, CDR2 FQGNSA. This CDR3 spans 13 amino acids. With 0 bases removed from V and 7 bases from J, the gap between germline ends came to 10 bases. In nucleotides, the CDR3 is TGTGCCAGCAGCTTAGCGATGGCGAGTGAGCAGTACTTC. Amino acids: CASSLAMASEQYF.

The gene calls are TRBV6-6 and TRBJ1-2; a weak D match, TRBD1 (6 bases). The CDR3 extends over 14 amino acids. CDR1 MNHNY and CDR2 SVGAGI come from the germline V gene (reference sequence). V was cut by 6 bases and J by 0 bases, with 11 bases left in between. The CDR3 region has the DNA TGTGCCAGCAGCGAGACAGGCACTAACTATGGCTACACCTTC. It specifies CASSETGTNYGYTF.

The chain is built from TRBV14 and TRBJ2-3; TRBD1 might be the D (5 bases). V was cut by 4 bases and J by 4 bases, with 12 bases left in between. The CDR3 contains 14 residues. CDR1 and CDR2 from the germline V gene are SGHDN and FVKESK. CDR3 DNA sequence: TGTGCCAGCAGCCCCCCAGGGTATTCAGATACGCAGTATTTT. Translated: CASSPPGYSDTQYF.

This clone was seen just once. The rearrangement uses TRBV7-2 and TRBJ1-2, with 7 bases that match TRBD1. V trimming: 5 bases; J trimming: 3 bases; junction bases outside the gene matches: 6. The length of the CDR3 is 14 residues. Germline V gene data show CDR1 as SGHTA and CDR2 as FQGNSA. Here the CDR3 DNA reads TGTGCCAGCAGCCTAGACACAGGGGACTATGGCTACACCTTC. Translated: CASSLDTGDYGYTF.

This clone appeared a few times. The chain links TRBV27 to TRBJ2-6; the D is unclear. Germline values: CDR1 MNHEY, CDR2 SMNVEV (reference sequence). The V gene lost 6 bases and the J gene lost 4 bases, with 4 bases spanning the gap. The CDR3 runs to 12 residues. The CDR3 nucleotides are TGTGCCAGCAGCGGAGGGGCCAACGTCCTGACTTTC. It yields the protein CASSGGANVLTF.

The rearrangement joins TRBV7-8 to TRBJ2-7; perhaps TRBD2 as D (5 bases). The CDR3 contains 15 residues. Germline CDR1 SGHVS, CDR2 FQNEAQ. V was cut by 2 bases and J by 7 bases, with 18 bases left in between. The CDR3 region has the DNA TGTGCCAGCAGCTTATTAGAGGGAGACGGAGGTGAGCAGTACTTC. Protein: CASSLLEGDGGEQYF.

This sequence joins TRBV4-2 and TRBJ2-2; 14 nucleotides align to TRBD2. The germline gives CDR1 LGHNA, CDR2 YNFKEQ. With V trimmed by 3 bases and J by 9 bases, 6 bases remained unmatched. This CDR3 is built from 16 residues. The chain's CDR3 is CASSHPTSGGARELFF. As DNA, the CDR3 is TGTGCCAGCAGCCACCCGACTAGCGGGGGGGCCCGGGAGCTGTTTTTT.

The rearrangement links TRBV27 to TRBJ1-6; no definite D call. Germline CDR1 is MNHEY and CDR2 is SMNVEV (reference sequence). The CDR3 extends over 14 amino acids. V shed 1 base and J shed 5 bases, with 6 bases lying between them. The CDR3 sequence: CASSLWGDNSPLHF. The CDR3 bases are TGTGCCAGCAGTTTATGGGGTGATAATTCACCCCTCCACTTT.

The V call is TRBV29-1, the J call TRBJ2-2; 11 nucleotides match TRBD2. J lost 4 bases, V lost 6 bases, and 7 bases had no gene match. The CDR3 consists of 15 residues. CDR1 is SQVTM, CDR2 ANQGSEA, per germline. CDR3 region: CSVDSGGAATGELFF. CDR3 DNA: TGCAGCGTGGATAGCGGGGGGGCCGCCACCGGGGAGCTGTTTTTT.

The V call is TRBV19, the J call TRBJ1-1; D is undetermined. Germline CDR1 and CDR2: LNHDA and SQIVND (reference sequence). The CDR3 has 14 residues. The V end was cut by 5 bases, the J end by 0 bases, with 10 bases between. CDR3 residues: CASSPPVLNTEAFF. The CDR3 DNA is TGTGCCAGTAGTCCCCCAGTTCTGAACACTGAAGCTTTCTTT.

This clone appeared once. In DNA form, the CDR3 reads TGTGCCAGCAGCTTTACGGGAAGAGATCAGCCCCAGCATTTT. Amino acid sequence: CASSFTGRDQPQHF. The chain has TRBV11-2 and TRBJ1-5, with no clear D. Germline lookup yields CDR1 SGHAT and CDR2 FQNNGV. The CDR3 runs 14 residues. With 3 bases removed from V and 5 bases from J, the gap between germline ends came to 11 bases.

The gene calls are TRBV10-3 and TRBJ2-3; D perhaps matches TRBD2 (6 bases). Germline CDR1 and CDR2: ENHRY and SYGVKD. V lost 7 bases and J lost 6, with 11 bases in between. The CDR3 loop spans 12 amino acids. The CDR3 reads CAINGGGDTQYF. The CDR3 DNA is TGTGCCATCAACGGGGGTGGGGATACGCAGTATTTT.

V gene TRBV18 combines with J gene TRBJ1-2; no reliable D call. The CDR3 contains 18 residues. Germline V gene data show CDR1 as KGHSH and CDR2 as LQKENI. Trimming stripped 3 bases from V and 4 bases from J, with 24 bases between. In DNA, the CDR3 is TGTGCCAGCTCACCGTCGGAGTCTGCATCCCCTCGGGGCTATGGCTACACCTTC. This encodes CASSPSESASPRGYGYTF.

This chain joins TRBV4-2 and TRBJ2-5; the D gene could be TRBD1 or TRBD2 (5 bases each). Germline V gene data show CDR1 as LGHNA and CDR2 as YNFKEQ. V was cut by 0 bases and J by 5 bases, with 16 bases left in between. The CDR3 spans 16 residues. CDR3 sequence reads: CASSQDELEGSETQYF. The DNA for the CDR3 is TGTGCCAGCAGCCAAGATGAACTAGAGGGGAGTGAGACCCAGTACTTC.

V usage is TRBV27 and J usage is TRBJ2-7; no definite D call. V gave up 0 bases and J gave up 6 bases, with 12 bases separating them. The germline V gene encodes CDR1 MNHEY and CDR2 SMNVEV (reference sequence). This CDR3 spans 14 amino acids. The CDR3 sequence is CASSLSNSRLEQYF. The CDR3 coding sequence is TGTGCCAGCAGTTTATCGAATTCCCGGCTCGAGCAGTACTTC.